Below, 10 T cell receptor beta chains from the same sample are listed, as sequenced in a study of shared clonotypes between healthy human individuals (dated by TCRdb to the early 2020s). Receptor amplification or capture employed the immunoSEQ multiplex PCR assay. This is the immuneACCESS table as TCRdb keeps it, with only in-frame sequences that have V and J called. A part of the clones is gone; compared with another copy, unresolved V genes explain less than half, and the rest is unexplained. Within this sample are 2 million to 3 million clones, with 93% of them counted one time only. The ten top clones hold about 0.38% of the sample. The sequenced sample consisted of naive CD4+ T cells from PBMCs. Explained via the paper, the cell subset or site label denotes: CD45RA+ positively selected. The receptor source for this set is a man younger than 35 in good health. Some clones in this sample may be carry-over from other donors' samples.

The V call is TRBV28, the J call TRBJ2-5; 8 bases align to TRBD2. Per germline, CDR1 MDHEN and CDR2 SYDVKM. V gave up 5 bases and J gave up 3 bases; unmatched junction bases: 8. The CDR3 loop spans 15 amino acids. This CDR3 is CASSGGSAGEETQYF. The DNA for the CDR3 is TGTGCCAGCAGTGGGGGTTCAGCGGGAGAAGAGACCCAGTACTTC.

There are a few counts of this clone. The chain employs TRBV7-3 and TRBJ1-1, with D hard to call. The CDR3 is 12 residues long. The germline V gene encodes CDR1 SGHTA and CDR2 FQGTGA. V was cut by 4 bases and J by 0 bases, with 3 bases left in between. This chain's CDR3 is CASSSVNTEAFF. In DNA form, the CDR3 reads TGTGCCAGCAGCTCAGTGAACACTGAAGCTTTCTTT. Combining the CDR3 with reference TRBV7-3 and TRBJ1-1 gives the whole variable domain GAGVSQTPSNKVTEKGKYVELRCDPISGHTALYWYRQSLGQGPEFLIYFQGTGAADDSGLPNDRFFAVRPEGSVSTLKIQRTERGDSAVYLCASSSVNTEAFFGQGTRLTVV.

The J gene is TRBJ1-1, the V gene TRBV2, with 9 positions matching TRBD1. Germline V CDR1 and CDR2: SNHLY, FYNNEI. CDR3 length equals 14 residues. V dropped 5 bases and J dropped 4; count of bases not matched to a gene: 5. The DNA of the CDR3 is TGTGCCAGCAGTATTAGGACAGGGGCCACTGAAGCTTTCTTT. Translating it yields CASSIRTGATEAFF.

V gene TRBV6-4 combines with J gene TRBJ2-6; D not certain. In germline, CDR1 is MRHNA, CDR2 SNTAGT. Trimming took off 4 bases at V and 2 bases at J, with 9 bases between the two ends. The CDR3 is 15 amino acids. The CDR3 DNA reads TGTGCCAGCAGTGCTACAACTGCTGGGGCCAACGTCCTGACTTTC. Amino acids: CASSATTAGANVLTF.

The chain joins TRBV11-2 to TRBJ2-7, with 7 bases identical to TRBD1. Trimming at V came to 6 bases and at J to 5 bases, leaving 22 bases not matched to a gene. This CDR3 spans 18 amino acids. Looked up from germline, CDR1 is SGHAT and CDR2 is FQNNGV. CDR3 amino acids: CASRPGTPGQVPHHEQYF. CDR3 nucleotides: TGTGCCAGCAGGCCTGGAACCCCCGGACAGGTCCCCCACCACGAGCAGTACTTC.

This sequence joins TRBV6-5 and TRBJ2-7; the match to TRBD1 covers 12 bases. Germline CDR1 is MNHEY and CDR2 is SVGAGI. The trim removed 5 bases at V and 6 bases at J, leaving 8 bases unmatched. The CDR3 covers 15 residues. CDR3 bases: TGTGCCAGCAGTAGGGGGGGACAGGGGGCGACCGAGCAGTACTTC. Translation gives CASSRGGQGATEQYF.

This clone was found once. The genes are TRBV7-2 and TRBJ2-3; 7 positions match TRBD2. The CDR3 is 12 amino acids. Losses at the gene ends were 5 bases for V and 4 bases for J; bases not matched to a gene: 0. Germline CDR1 is SGHTA and CDR2 is FQGNSA. The CDR3 protein is CASSRGADTQYF. In nucleotides, the CDR3 is TGTGCCAGCAGCCGGGGGGCAGATACGCAGTATTTT.

Concerning this clone: Other DNA sequences in the sample encode the same CDR3. V gene TRBV7-9 combines with J gene TRBJ1-1; D not certain. Germline values: CDR1 SEHNR, CDR2 FQNEAQ (reference sequence). The CDR3 runs to 14 residues. Trimming removed 1 base at V and 0 bases at J, with 6 bases between. The chain's CDR3 is CASSLEGLNTEAFF. CDR3 nucleotides: TGTGCCAGCAGCTTAGAGGGTCTGAACACTGAAGCTTTCTTT. Based on the CDR3 plus reference TRBV7-9 and TRBJ1-1, the full variable domain is DTGVSQNPRHKITKRGQNVTFRCDPISEHNRLYWYRQTLGQGPEFLTYFQNEAQLEKSRLLSDRFSAERPKGSFSTLEIQRTEQGDSAMYLCASSLEGLNTEAFFGQGTRLTVV.

V usage is TRBV7-8 and J usage is TRBJ1-5; maybe TRBD1 (6 bases). The CDR3 covers 16 residues. V was trimmed by 4 bases and J by 0 bases, leaving 13 bases between them. The germline gives CDR1 SGHVS, CDR2 FQNEAQ. CDR3 amino acids: CASSSEGVVSNQPQHF. CDR3 in DNA: TGTGCCAGCAGCTCCGAGGGGGTGGTTAGCAATCAGCCCCAGCATTTT.

This chain joins TRBV7-9 and TRBJ2-2, with 11 bases lining up with TRBD1. The V segment lost 5 bases and the J segment 4 bases; nucleotides outside the gene matches: 9. Germline V gene data show CDR1 as SEHNR and CDR2 as FQNEAQ (reference sequence). CDR3 length: 17 residues. The CDR3 loop reads CASSPIPDRGLTGELFF. The CDR3 nucleotides read TGTGCCAGCAGCCCTATTCCGGACAGGGGGCTCACCGGGGAGCTGTTTTTT. Filled out from reference TRBV7-9 and TRBJ2-2, the complete variable domain reads DTGVSQNPRHKITKRGQNVTFRCDPISEHNRLYWYRQTLGQGPEFLTYFQNEAQLEKSRLLSDRFSAERPKGSFSTLEIQRTEQGDSAMYLCASSPIPDRGLTGELFFGEGSRLTVL.